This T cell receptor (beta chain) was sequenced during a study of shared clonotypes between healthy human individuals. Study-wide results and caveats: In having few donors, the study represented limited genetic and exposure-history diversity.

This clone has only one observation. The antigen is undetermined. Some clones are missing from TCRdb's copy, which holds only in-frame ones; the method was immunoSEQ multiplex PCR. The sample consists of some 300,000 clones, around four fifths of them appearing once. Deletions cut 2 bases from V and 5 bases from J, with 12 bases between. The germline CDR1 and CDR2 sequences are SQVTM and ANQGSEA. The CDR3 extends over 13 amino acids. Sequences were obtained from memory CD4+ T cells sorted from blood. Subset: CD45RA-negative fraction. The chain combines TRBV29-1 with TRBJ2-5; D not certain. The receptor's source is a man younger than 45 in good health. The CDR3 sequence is CSVEFRRTETQYF. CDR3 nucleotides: TGCAGCGTTGAATTTCGTCGTACGGAGACCCAGTACTTC.